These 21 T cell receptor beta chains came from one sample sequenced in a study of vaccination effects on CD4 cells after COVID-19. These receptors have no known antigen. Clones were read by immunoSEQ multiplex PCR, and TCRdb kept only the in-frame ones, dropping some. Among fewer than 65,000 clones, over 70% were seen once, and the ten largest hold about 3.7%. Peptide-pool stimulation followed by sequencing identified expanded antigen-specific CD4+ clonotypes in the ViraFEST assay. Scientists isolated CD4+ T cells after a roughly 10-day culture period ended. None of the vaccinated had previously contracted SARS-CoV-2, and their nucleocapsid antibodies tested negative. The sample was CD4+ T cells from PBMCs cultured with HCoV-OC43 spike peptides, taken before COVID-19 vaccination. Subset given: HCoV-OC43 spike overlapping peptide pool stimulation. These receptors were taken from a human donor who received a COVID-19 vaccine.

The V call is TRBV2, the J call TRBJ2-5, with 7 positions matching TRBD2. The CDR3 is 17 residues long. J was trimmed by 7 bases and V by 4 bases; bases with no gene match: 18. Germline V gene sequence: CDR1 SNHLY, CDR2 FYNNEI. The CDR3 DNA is TGTGCCAGCAGTGCTAGAACCGGGACTAACTCCGGGGGGACCCAGTACTTC. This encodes CASSARTGTNSGGTQYF.

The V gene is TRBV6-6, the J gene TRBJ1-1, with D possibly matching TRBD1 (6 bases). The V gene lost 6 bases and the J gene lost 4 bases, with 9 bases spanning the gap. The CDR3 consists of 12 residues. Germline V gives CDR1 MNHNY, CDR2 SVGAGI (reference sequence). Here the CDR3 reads CASSNRATEAFF. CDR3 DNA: TGTGCCAGCAGCAACAGGGCCACTGAAGCTTTCTTT.

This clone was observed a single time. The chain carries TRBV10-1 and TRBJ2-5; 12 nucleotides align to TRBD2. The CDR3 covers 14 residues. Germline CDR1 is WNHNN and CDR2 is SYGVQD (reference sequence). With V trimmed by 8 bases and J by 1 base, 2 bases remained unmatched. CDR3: CASLTSGGQETQYF. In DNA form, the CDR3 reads TGCGCCAGCTTGACTAGCGGGGGCCAAGAGACCCAGTACTTC.

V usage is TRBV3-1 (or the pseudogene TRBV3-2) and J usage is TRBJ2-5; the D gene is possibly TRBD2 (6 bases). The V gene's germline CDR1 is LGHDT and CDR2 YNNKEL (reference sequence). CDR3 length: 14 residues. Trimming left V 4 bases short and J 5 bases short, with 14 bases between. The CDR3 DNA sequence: TGTGCCAGCAGCCGGGGGGTAGTTGGGGAGACCCAGTACTTC. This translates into CASSRGVVGETQYF.

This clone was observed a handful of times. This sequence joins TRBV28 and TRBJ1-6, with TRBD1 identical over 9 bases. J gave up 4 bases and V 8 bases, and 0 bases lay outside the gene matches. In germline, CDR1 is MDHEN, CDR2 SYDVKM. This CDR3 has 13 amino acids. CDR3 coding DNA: TGTGCCAGCGGGACAGGGTATAATTCACCCCTCCACTTT. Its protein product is CASGTGYNSPLHF. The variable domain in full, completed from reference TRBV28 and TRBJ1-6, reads DVKVTQSSRYLVKRTGEKVFLECVQDMDHENMFWYRQDPGLGLRLIYFSYDVKMKEKGDIPEGYSVSREKKERFSLILESASTNQTSMYLCASGTGYNSPLHFGNGTRLTVT.

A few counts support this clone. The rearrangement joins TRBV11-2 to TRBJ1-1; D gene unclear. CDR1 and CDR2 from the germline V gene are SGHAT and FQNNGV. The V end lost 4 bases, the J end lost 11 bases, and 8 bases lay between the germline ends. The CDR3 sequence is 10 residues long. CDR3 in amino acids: CASSSTMAFF. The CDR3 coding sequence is TGTGCCAGCAGCTCAACTATGGCTTTCTTT.

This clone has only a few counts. CDR3 amino acids: CASSLAYGLAGLNEQFF. For the CDR3, the DNA is TGCGCCAGCAGCTTGGCCTACGGACTAGCGGGGCTCAATGAGCAGTTCTTC. V is TRBV5-1 and J is TRBJ2-1, with 12 bases that match TRBD2. V shed 0 bases, J shed 6 bases, and the junction held 7 bases outside the gene matches. The CDR3 sequence is 17 residues long. CDR1 is SGHRS, CDR2 YFSETQ, per germline.

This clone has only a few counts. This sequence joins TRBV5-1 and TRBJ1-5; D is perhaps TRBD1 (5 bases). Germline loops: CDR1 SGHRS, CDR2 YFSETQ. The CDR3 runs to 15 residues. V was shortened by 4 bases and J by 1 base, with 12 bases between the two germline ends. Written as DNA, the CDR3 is TGCGCCAGCAGCCAAGAACCAGGGAGCAATCAGCCCCAGCATTTT. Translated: CASSQEPGSNQPQHF.

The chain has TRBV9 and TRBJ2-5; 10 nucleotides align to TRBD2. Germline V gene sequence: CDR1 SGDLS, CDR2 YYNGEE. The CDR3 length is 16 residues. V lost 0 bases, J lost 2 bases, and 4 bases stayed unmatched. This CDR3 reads CASSVGTSGQQETQYF. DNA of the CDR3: TGTGCCAGCAGCGTAGGGACTAGCGGACAACAAGAGACCCAGTACTTC.

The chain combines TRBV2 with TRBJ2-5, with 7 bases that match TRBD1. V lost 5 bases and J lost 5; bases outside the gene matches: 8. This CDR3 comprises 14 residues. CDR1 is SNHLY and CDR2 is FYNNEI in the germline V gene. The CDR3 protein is CASSLNRGIETQYF. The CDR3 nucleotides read TGTGCCAGCAGTTTAAACAGGGGAATTGAGACCCAGTACTTC.

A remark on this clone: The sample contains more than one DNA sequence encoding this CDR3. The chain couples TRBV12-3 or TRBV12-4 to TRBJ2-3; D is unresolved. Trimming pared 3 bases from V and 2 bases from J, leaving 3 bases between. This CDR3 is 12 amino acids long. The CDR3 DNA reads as TGTGCCAGCAGTTTCTCCACAGATACGCAGTATTTT. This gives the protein CASSFSTDTQYF.

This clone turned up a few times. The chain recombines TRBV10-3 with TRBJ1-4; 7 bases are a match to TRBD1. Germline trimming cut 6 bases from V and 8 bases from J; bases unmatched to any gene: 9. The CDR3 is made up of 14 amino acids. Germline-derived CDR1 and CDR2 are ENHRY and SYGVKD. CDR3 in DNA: TGTGCCATCAGCCTCACAGGGGAGCGGGAAAAACTGTTTTTT. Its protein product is CAISLTGEREKLFF.

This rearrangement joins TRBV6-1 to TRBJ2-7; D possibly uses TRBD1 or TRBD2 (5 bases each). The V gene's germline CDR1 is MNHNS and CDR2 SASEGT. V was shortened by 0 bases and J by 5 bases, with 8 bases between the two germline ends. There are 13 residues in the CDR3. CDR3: CASSEAWGNEQYV. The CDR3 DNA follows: TGTGCCAGCAGTGAAGCGTGGGGGAACGAGCAGTACGTC.

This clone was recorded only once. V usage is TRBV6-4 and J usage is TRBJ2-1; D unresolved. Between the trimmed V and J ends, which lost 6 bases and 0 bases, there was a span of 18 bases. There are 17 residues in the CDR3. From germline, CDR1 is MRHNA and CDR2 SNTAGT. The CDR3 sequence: CASSPRTGPSSYNEQFF. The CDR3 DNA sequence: TGTGCCAGCAGCCCCCGCACGGGTCCCAGCTCCTACAATGAGCAGTTCTTC.

This CDR3 is CASNWLAGGNQPQHF. For the CDR3, the DNA is TGTGCCAGCAACTGGCTGGCTGGAGGGAATCAGCCCCAGCATTTT. The rearrangement joins TRBV5-5 to TRBJ1-5; no definite D call. This CDR3 is 15 amino acids long. V lost 6 bases and J lost 4, with 17 bases in between. The V gene's germline CDR1 is SGHKS and CDR2 YYEKEE (reference sequence). The full variable domain, rest sourced from reference TRBV5-5 and TRBJ1-5, is DAGVTQSPTHLIKTRGQQVTLRCSPISGHKSVSWYQQVLGQGPQFIFQYYEKEERGRGNFPDRFSARQFPNYSSELNVNALLLGDSALYLCASNWLAGGNQPQHFGDGTRLSIL.

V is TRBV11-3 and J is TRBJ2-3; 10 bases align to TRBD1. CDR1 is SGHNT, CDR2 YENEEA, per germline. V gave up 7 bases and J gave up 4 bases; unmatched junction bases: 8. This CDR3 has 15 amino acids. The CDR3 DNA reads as TGTGCCAGCACTTCCGGGACAGGGGAAGCAGATACGCAGTATTTT. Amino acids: CASTSGTGEADTQYF.

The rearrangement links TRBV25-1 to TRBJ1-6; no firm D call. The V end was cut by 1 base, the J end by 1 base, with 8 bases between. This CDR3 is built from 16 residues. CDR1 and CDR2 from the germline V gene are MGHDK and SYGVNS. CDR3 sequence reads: CASSESEGSYNSPLHF. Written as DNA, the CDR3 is TGTGCCAGCAGTGAATCGGAGGGTTCCTATAATTCACCCCTCCACTTT. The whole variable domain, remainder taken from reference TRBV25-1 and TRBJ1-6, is EADIYQTPRYLVIGTGKKITLECSQTMGHDKMYWYQQDPGMELHLIHYSYGVNSTEKGDLSSESTVSRIRTEHFPLTLESARPSHTSQYLCASSESEGSYNSPLHFGNGTRLTVT.

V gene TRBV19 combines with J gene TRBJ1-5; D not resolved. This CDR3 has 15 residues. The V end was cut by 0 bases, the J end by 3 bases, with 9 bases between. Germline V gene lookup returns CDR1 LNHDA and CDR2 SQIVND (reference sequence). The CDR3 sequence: CASSIDPGFNQPQHF. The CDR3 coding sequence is TGTGCCAGTAGTATAGATCCGGGGTTCAATCAGCCCCAGCATTTT.

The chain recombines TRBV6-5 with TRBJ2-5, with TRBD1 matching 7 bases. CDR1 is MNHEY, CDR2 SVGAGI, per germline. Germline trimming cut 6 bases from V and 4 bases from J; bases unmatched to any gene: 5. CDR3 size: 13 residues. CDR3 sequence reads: CASSLQGSETQYF. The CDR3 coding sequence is TGTGCCAGCAGCCTACAGGGGTCAGAGACCCAGTACTTC.

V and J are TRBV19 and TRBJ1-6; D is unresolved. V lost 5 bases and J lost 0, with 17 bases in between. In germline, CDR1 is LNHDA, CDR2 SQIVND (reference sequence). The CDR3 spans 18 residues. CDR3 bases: TGTGCCAGTAGTGTCCGGCGGGGATCACGCTCCTATAATTCACCCCTCCACTTT. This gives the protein CASSVRRGSRSYNSPLHF.

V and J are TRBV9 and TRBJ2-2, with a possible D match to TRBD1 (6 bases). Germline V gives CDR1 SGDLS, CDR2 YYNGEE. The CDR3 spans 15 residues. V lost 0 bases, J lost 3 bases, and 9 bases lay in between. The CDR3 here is CASSVAGGDTGELFF. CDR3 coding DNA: TGTGCCAGCAGCGTAGCTGGGGGCGACACCGGGGAGCTGTTTTTT.